This T cell receptor beta chain was obtained from a study of OX40 agonist ivuxolimab in advanced cancers. Overall study context: A mean age of roughly 60 years, range roughly 23 to 85, was recorded, and 70% to 85% were male.

Clones were sequenced by immunoSEQ multiplex PCR, and TCRdb holds only the in-frame ones, with some missing. The repertoire holds approximately 25,000 clones, over 75% seen once, with 48% in the top ten. This clone showed up just a few times. What it binds is not known. Study-level findings and limits: Low normalized clonal expansion also occurred in some nonresponding patients.

The germline V gene has CDR1 SGHTA and CDR2 FQGTGA. CDR3 length: 15 residues. Trimming at V came to 2 bases and at J to 2 bases, leaving 2 bases not matched to a gene. The source material was CD4+ or CD8+ T cells sorted from blood, sampled in a trial of the OX40 agonist ivuxolimab. This TCR was recovered from an adult with an advanced solid tumor such as melanoma, head and neck, liver or kidney cancer. The chain is built from TRBV7-3 and TRBJ2-3; TRBD2 aligns across 9 bases. CDR3 DNA sequence: TGTGCCAGCAGCTTAGGCGGGGGGGCCACAGATACGCAGTATTTT. It specifies CASSLGGGATDTQYF.